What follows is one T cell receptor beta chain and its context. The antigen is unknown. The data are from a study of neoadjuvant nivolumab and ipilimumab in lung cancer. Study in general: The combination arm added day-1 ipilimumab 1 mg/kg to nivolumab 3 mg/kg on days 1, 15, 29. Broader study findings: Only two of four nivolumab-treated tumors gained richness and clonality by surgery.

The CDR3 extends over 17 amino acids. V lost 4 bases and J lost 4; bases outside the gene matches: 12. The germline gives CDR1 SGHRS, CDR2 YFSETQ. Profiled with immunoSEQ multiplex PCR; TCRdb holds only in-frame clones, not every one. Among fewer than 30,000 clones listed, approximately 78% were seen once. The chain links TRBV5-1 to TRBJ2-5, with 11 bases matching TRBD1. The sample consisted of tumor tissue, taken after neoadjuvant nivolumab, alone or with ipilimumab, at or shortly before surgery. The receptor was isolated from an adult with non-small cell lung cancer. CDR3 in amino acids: CASSINTGQGGRETQYF. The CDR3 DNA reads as TGCGCCAGCAGCATAAATACGGGACAGGGGGGTCGAGAGACCCAGTACTTC.